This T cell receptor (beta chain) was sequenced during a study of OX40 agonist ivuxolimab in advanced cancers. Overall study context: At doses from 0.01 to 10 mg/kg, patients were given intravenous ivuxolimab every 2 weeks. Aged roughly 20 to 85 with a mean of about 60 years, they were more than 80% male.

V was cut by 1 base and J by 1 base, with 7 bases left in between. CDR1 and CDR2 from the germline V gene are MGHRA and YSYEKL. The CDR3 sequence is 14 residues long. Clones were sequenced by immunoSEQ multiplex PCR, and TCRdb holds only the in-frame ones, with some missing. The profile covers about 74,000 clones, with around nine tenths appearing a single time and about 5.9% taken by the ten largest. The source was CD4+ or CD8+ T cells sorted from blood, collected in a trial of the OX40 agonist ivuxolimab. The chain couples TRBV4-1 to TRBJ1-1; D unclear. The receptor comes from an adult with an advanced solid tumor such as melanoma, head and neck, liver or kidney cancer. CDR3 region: CASSQVKRNTEAFF. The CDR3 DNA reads TGCGCCAGCAGCCAAGTAAAAAGGAACACTGAAGCTTTCTTT.